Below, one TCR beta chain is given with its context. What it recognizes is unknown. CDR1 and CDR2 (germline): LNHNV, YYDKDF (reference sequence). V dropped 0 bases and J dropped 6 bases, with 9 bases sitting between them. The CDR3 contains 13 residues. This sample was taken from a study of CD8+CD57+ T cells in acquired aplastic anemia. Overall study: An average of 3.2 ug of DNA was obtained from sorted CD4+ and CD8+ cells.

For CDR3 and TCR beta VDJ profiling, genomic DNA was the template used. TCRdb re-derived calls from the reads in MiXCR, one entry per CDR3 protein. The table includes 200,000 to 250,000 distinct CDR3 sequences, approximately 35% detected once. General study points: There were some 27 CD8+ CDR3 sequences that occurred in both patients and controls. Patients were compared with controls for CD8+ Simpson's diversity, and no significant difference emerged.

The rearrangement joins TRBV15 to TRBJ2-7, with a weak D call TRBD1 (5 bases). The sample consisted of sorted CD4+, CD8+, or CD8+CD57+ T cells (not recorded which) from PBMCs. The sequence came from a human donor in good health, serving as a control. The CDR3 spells CATSREPGREQYF. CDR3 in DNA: TGTGCCACCAGCAGAGAACCAGGGCGCGAGCAGTACTTC.